These 25 T cell receptor beta chains came from one sample sequenced in a study of T cell responses to AZD1222 COVID-19 vaccine. TCRdb's table, derived via immunoSEQ multiplex PCR, lists solely in-frame clones and lacks some. The table records 150,000 to 200,000 clones, around 90% of them present only once. The sequencing here drew on peripheral blood, taken 28 days after the second AZD1222 dose. These TCRs come from an adult who received the AZD1222 COVID-19 vaccine.

This clone was counted once. This chain connects TRBV6-6 to TRBJ1-3, with D possibly TRBD1 on 5 matching bases. CDR3 length: 14 amino acids. V lost 4 bases, J lost 4 bases, and 11 bases lay in between. Germline loops: CDR1 MNHNY, CDR2 SVGAGI (reference sequence). The CDR3 sequence: CASSWDRVGNTIYF. DNA of the CDR3: TGTGCCAGCAGTTGGGACCGAGTGGGAAACACCATATATTTT.

The gene calls are TRBV6-5 and TRBJ2-3; 11 bases are a match to TRBD2. The germline CDR1 and CDR2 sequences are MNHEY and SVGAGI. Trimming cost V 4 bases and J 2 bases; bases outside gene matches: 5. There are 16 residues in the CDR3. This chain's CDR3 is CASSLLAGASTDTQYF. The CDR3 DNA is TGTGCCAGCAGTTTACTAGCGGGGGCATCCACAGATACGCAGTATTTT.

The chain couples TRBV5-1 to TRBJ2-1; 10 bases are shared with TRBD2. Germline trimming cut 0 bases from V and 5 bases from J; bases unmatched to any gene: 2. The CDR3 has 15 amino acids. CDR1 is SGHRS, CDR2 YFSETQ, per germline. CDR3 bases: TGCGCCAGCAGCTTGGGTCTAGCGGGGGACAATGAGCAGTTCTTC. Its protein is CASSLGLAGDNEQFF.

V and J are TRBV7-2 and TRBJ1-5, with 9 positions matching TRBD1. CDR1 and CDR2 from the germline V gene are SGHTA and FQGNSA. With V trimmed by 0 bases and J by 4 bases, 7 bases remained unmatched. CDR3 size: 17 residues. CDR3 nucleotides: TGTGCCAGCAGCTTAGCCTGGACAGGGGTTATTAATCAGCCCCAGCATTTT. Translating gives CASSLAWTGVINQPQHF.

The rearrangement joins TRBV6-5 to TRBJ1-2; D perhaps matches TRBD1 (6 bases). The CDR3 consists of 16 residues. With 4 bases removed from V and 2 bases from J, the gap between germline ends came to 17 bases. Germline V gene sequence: CDR1 MNHEY, CDR2 SVGAGI. In nucleotides, the CDR3 is TGTGCCAGCAGTTCGGACGGGGGCCTCGGGAACTATGGCTACACCTTC. It translates to CASSSDGGLGNYGYTF.

The chain carries TRBV16 and TRBJ2-1, with 10 positions matching TRBD1. This CDR3 comprises 16 residues. V gave up 4 bases and J gave up 8 bases; unmatched junction bases: 11. Germline V gene data show CDR1 as KGHSY and CDR2 as FQNENV. For the CDR3, the DNA is TGTGCCAGCAGCCTAGCGGGACAGGGGTCGGCCTATGAGCAGTTCTTC. It codes for CASSLAGQGSAYEQFF. The whole variable domain, filled in from reference TRBV16 and TRBJ2-1, reads GEEVAQTPKHLVRGEGQKAKLYCAPIKGHSYVFWYQQVLKNEFKFLISFQNENVFDETGMPKERFSAKCLPNSPCSLEIQATKLEDSAVYFCASSLAGQGSAYEQFFGPGTRLTVL.

This rearrangement joins TRBV3-1 (or the pseudogene TRBV3-2) to TRBJ1-1; D might be TRBD1 (6 bases). The length of the CDR3 is 15 residues. Germline V gene lookup returns CDR1 LGHDT and CDR2 YNNKEL (reference sequence). Trimming stripped 0 bases from V and 4 bases from J, with 12 bases between. In nucleotides, the CDR3 is TGTGCCAGCAGCCAAGATAGGGGGGTGGCCACTGAAGCTTTCTTT. Its protein product is CASSQDRGVATEAFF.

The genes are TRBV7-8 and TRBJ2-2; unclear D gene. The germline CDR1 and CDR2 sequences are SGHVS and FQNEAQ. V was clipped by 3 bases and J by 1 base, with 3 bases between them. This CDR3 has 13 residues. The CDR3: CASSFENTGELFF. The CDR3 DNA sequence: TGTGCCAGCAGCTTCGAGAACACCGGGGAGCTGTTTTTT.

The chain employs TRBV3-1 (or the pseudogene TRBV3-2) and TRBJ1-2, with D possibly matching TRBD1 (5 bases). Between the trimmed V and J ends, which lost 2 bases and 4 bases, there was a span of 8 bases. Germline loops: CDR1 LGHDT, CDR2 YNNKEL (reference sequence). This CDR3 is built from 13 residues. The CDR3 nucleotides are TGTGCCAGCAGCCAACAGGGCCTCTATGGCTACACCTTC. This translates into CASSQQGLYGYTF.

The chain has TRBV7-9 and TRBJ1-5; TRBD1 is a possible D gene (6 bases). There are 14 residues in the CDR3. The germline V gene has CDR1 SEHNR and CDR2 FQNEAQ (reference sequence). V lost 5 bases, J lost 7 bases, and 15 bases lay in between. The CDR3 nucleotides are TGTGCCAGCAGCACAGCCGGGGGCGGCCAGCCCCAGCATTTT. Encoded protein: CASSTAGGGQPQHF.

This sequence joins TRBV6-1 and TRBJ2-7, with 8 bases that match TRBD1. The V gene end was trimmed by 3 bases and the J gene end by 4 bases; junction bases not matched to a gene: 2. The CDR3 loop spans 13 amino acids. Per the germline V gene, CDR1 is MNHNS and CDR2 is SASEGT. CDR3 in DNA: TGTGCCAGCAGTGACAGGGGGCGGTACGAGCAGTACTTC. The encoded protein is CASSDRGRYEQYF.

The chain carries TRBV5-1 and TRBJ2-5; 9 nucleotides match TRBD2. The CDR3 contains 14 residues. V lost 4 bases, J lost 4 bases, and 5 bases stayed unmatched. The germline V gene encodes CDR1 SGHRS and CDR2 YFSETQ. CDR3 bases: TGCGCCAGCAGCAGCGGGGGGACCCCAGAGACCCAGTACTTC. Amino acid sequence: CASSSGGTPETQYF.

This chain uses TRBV10-3 with TRBJ2-1; 9 bases agree with TRBD1. In germline, CDR1 is ENHRY, CDR2 SYGVKD. The V segment lost 2 bases and the J segment 5 bases; nucleotides outside the gene matches: 4. The CDR3 consists of 15 residues. The CDR3 loop reads CAISESGTGNNEQFF. DNA of the CDR3: TGTGCCATCAGTGAGAGTGGGACAGGGAACAATGAGCAGTTCTTC.

The chain has TRBV6-2 or TRBV6-3 and TRBJ2-7; TRBD2 matches 12 bases. The length of the CDR3 is 14 residues. CDR1 is MNHEY, CDR2 SVGEGT, per germline. J gave up 5 bases and V 6 bases, and 5 bases lay outside the gene matches. CDR3 amino acids: CASSGLAGSDEQYF. The CDR3, as DNA: TGTGCCAGCAGCGGACTAGCGGGGTCGGACGAGCAGTACTTC.

The chain couples TRBV27 to TRBJ1-3; D gene uncertain. With 3 bases removed from V and 5 bases from J, the gap between germline ends came to 20 bases. Germline-derived CDR1 and CDR2 are MNHEY and SMNVEV (reference sequence). The CDR3 covers 17 residues. CDR3 sequence: CASSFIHSFYRRNTIYF. The CDR3 region has the DNA TGTGCCAGCAGTTTTATACACAGCTTTTATAGGAGAAACACCATATATTTT.

V is TRBV6-5 and J is TRBJ1-5; D is possibly TRBD1 (6 bases). V lost 6 bases and J 0 bases, leaving 12 bases between the germline ends. CDR1 and CDR2 (germline): MNHEY, SVGAGI. This CDR3 contains 15 residues. For the CDR3, the DNA is TGTGCCAGCAGGACAGGAGATTATAGCAATCAGCCCCAGCATTTT. It specifies CASRTGDYSNQPQHF.

This chain uses TRBV27 with TRBJ1-3, with TRBD1 identical over 8 bases. This CDR3 spans 18 amino acids. Germline loops: CDR1 MNHEY, CDR2 SMNVEV (reference sequence). Trimming cost V 5 bases and J 0 bases; bases outside gene matches: 12. The CDR3: CASSTLRDRNSSGNTIYF. The CDR3 DNA reads TGTGCCAGCAGTACCCTCCGGGACAGGAACAGCTCTGGAAACACCATATATTTT.

The CDR3 DNA reads TGTGCCAGCACCTCCCAGGGGATGGAGACCCAGTACTTC. This gives the protein CASTSQGMETQYF. V gene TRBV2 combines with J gene TRBJ2-5; D may be TRBD1 (6 bases). The V end was cut by 7 bases, the J end by 5 bases, with 14 bases between. CDR1 is SNHLY and CDR2 is FYNNEI in the germline V gene. The CDR3 is 13 amino acids.

The rearrangement links TRBV7-9 to TRBJ2-1; D perhaps matches TRBD1 (6 bases). CDR1 is SEHNR, CDR2 FQNEAQ, per germline (reference sequence). Trimming cost V 8 bases and J 8 bases, with 16 bases left between them. This CDR3 is built from 13 residues. Written as DNA, the CDR3 is TGTGCCAGCCAACCAACAGGGTTCGATGAGCAGTTCTTC. It specifies CASQPTGFDEQFF.

This clone was counted between two and nine times. The genes are TRBV4-1 and TRBJ1-1, with TRBD1 as a possible D gene (6 bases). The CDR3 totals 16 residues. The V end lost 1 base, the J end lost 3 bases, and 15 bases lay between the germline ends. Germline V gene data show CDR1 as MGHRA and CDR2 as YSYEKL. The CDR3 region is CASSQVYRETDTEAFF. CDR3 DNA: TGCGCCAGCAGCCAAGTATACAGGGAGACGGACACTGAAGCTTTCTTT.

The rearrangement uses TRBV19 and TRBJ2-3, with D possibly being TRBD1 (6 bases). With 8 bases removed from V and 2 bases from J, the gap between germline ends came to 20 bases. The CDR3 runs to 16 residues. The germline CDR1 and CDR2 sequences are LNHDA and SQIVND (reference sequence). The CDR3 DNA reads as TGTGCCAGTCGACGGACCGGGACACGCGACACAGATACGCAGTATTTT. The encoded protein is CASRRTGTRDTDTQYF.

This rearrangement joins TRBV2 to TRBJ2-1; 8 bases align to TRBD1. V was clipped by 3 bases and J by 0 bases; unmatched bases: 4. The CDR3 is made up of 16 amino acids. Per germline, CDR1 SNHLY and CDR2 FYNNEI. The CDR3 coding sequence is TGTGCCAGCAGTGACAGGGGGCCGAGCTCCTACAATGAGCAGTTCTTC. Translating gives CASSDRGPSSYNEQFF.

The rearrangement links TRBV27 to TRBJ1-1; D unresolved. Germline V gene sequence: CDR1 MNHEY, CDR2 SMNVEV (reference sequence). CDR3 length equals 13 residues. V shed 7 bases and J shed 1 base, with 10 bases lying between them. The CDR3 sequence is CASIGRPNTEAFF. As DNA, the CDR3 is TGTGCCAGCATCGGGAGGCCGAACACTGAAGCTTTCTTT.

J is TRBJ2-3 and V is TRBV29-1; D not certain. From germline, CDR1 is SQVTM and CDR2 ANQGSEA. CDR3 length: 13 residues. Trimming took 8 bases from V and 2 from J, leaving 14 bases between them. The CDR3 DNA sequence: TGCAGCTCGAAGGGCAGGAACACAGATACGCAGTATTTT. Amino acid sequence: CSSKGRNTDTQYF.

The rearrangement uses TRBV6-1 and TRBJ2-1; 9 bases map to TRBD2. J gave up 8 bases and V 2 bases, and 10 bases lay outside the gene matches. CDR3 length: 16 residues. Germline CDR1 reads MNHNS; CDR2 reads SASEGT. The CDR3 spells CASSEWGGGALDEQFF. In nucleotides, the CDR3 is TGTGCCAGCAGTGAATGGGGCGGGGGGGCCCTGGATGAGCAGTTCTTC.